The 17 T cell receptor beta chains listed next were all sequenced from one sample in a study of CXCR3-negative and CXCR3-positive naive CD8 T cells (dated by TCRdb to the late 2010s). Sequencing took place on a NextSeq 550. The Human TCR Profiling Kit (MiLaboratory) was used to prepare UMI-labeled 5' RACE TRB cDNA libraries. Reads reprocessed by TCRdb are summarized as one entry per CDR3 protein sequence, and DNA is absent. The table of this sample itemizes around 160,000 distinct CDR3 sequences. Of the sample, about 0.28% falls within the top ten clones. The antigens of these receptors remain unknown. The paper's findings and limits, for the study overall: TRB CDR3s from CXCR3-positive naive cells showed higher hydrophobicity (lower Kidera factor 4), lower energy, and higher strength and volume indices than CXCR3-negative naive cells.

Material: naive CXCR3+ CD8+ T cells from blood. What this sample's cell subset or site label stands for: CD45RO-CCR7+CD27+CD95- naive CD8+ T cells expressing CXCR3 (TNR3+). The source is a human donor in good health. Some clones in this sample may be carry-over from other donors' samples.

The gene calls are TRBV7-2 and TRBJ1-6; TCRdb returns TRBD1, unconfirmable since there is no DNA. The length of the CDR3 is 13 residues. The germline V gene has CDR1 SGHTA and CDR2 FQGNSA. CDR3: CASSPLGSPPLHF.

The CDR3: CSVGTSGISYEQYF. This sequence joins TRBV29-1 and TRBJ2-7; TCRdb calls TRBD2, which cannot be checked without DNA. Germline V gene lookup returns CDR1 SQVTM and CDR2 ANQGSEA. CDR3 length equals 14 residues.

The V call is TRBV27, the J call TRBJ2-7; with no DNA, the TCRdb D assignment of TRBD1 cannot be verified. The CDR3 is made up of 14 amino acids. CDR1 MNHEY and CDR2 SMNVEV come from the germline V gene (reference sequence). CDR3 residues: CASSNRQGAYEQYF.

The J gene is TRBJ2-7, the V gene TRBV21-1; the D call of TRBD1 rests on TCRdb alone, since no DNA is present to check it. TRBV21-1 is a pseudogene. There are 20 residues in the CDR3. The CDR3 sequence: CASRPVGWVQRTGRFYEQYF.

V gene TRBV28 combines with J gene TRBJ2-3; TCRdb reports TRBD2, a call that lacks DNA to check it against. The CDR3 loop spans 16 amino acids. Germline V lookup: CDR1 MDHEN, CDR2 SYDVKM. The CDR3 loop reads CASSFGVAGGSDTQYF.

The genes are TRBV4-1 and TRBJ1-5. Germline lookup yields CDR1 MGHRA and CDR2 YSYEKL. The CDR3 runs 14 residues. The CDR3 sequence is CASSQMTANQPQHF.

This chain uses TRBV7-2 with TRBJ1-2; no DNA is available, so the TRBD1 call from TCRdb remains unchecked. Looked up from germline, CDR1 is SGHTA and CDR2 is FQGNSA. CDR3 size: 13 residues. The CDR3 region is CASRPSGTDGYTF.

The rearrangement joins TRBV19 to TRBJ2-7. CDR1 LNHDA and CDR2 SQIVND come from the germline V gene (reference sequence). The CDR3 contains 13 residues. CDR3 amino acids: CASSMDSPYEQYF.

The chain combines TRBV5-1 with TRBJ2-7; there is no DNA to check the TCRdb D call of TRBD1. Germline lookup yields CDR1 SGHRS and CDR2 YFSETQ. The CDR3 runs to 13 residues. The CDR3 loop is CASSPGQVNEQYF. Variable domain in full (rest from reference TRBV5-1 and TRBJ2-7): KAGVTQTPRYLIKTRGQQVTLSCSPISGHRSVSWYQQTPGQGLQFLFEYFSETQRNKGNFPGRFSGRQFSNSRSEMNVSTLELGDSALYLCASSPGQVNEQYFGPGTRLTVT.

This rearrangement joins TRBV30 to TRBJ1-2. CDR1 and CDR2 (germline): GTSNPN, SVGIG (reference sequence). The CDR3 runs 13 residues. CDR3 protein: CAWSPENLYGYTF.

The V call is TRBV12-3 or TRBV12-4, the J call TRBJ2-5; the D call of TRBD1 rests on TCRdb alone, since no DNA is present to check it. This CDR3 is 12 amino acids long. The CDR3 region is CASSPPRETQYF.

The chain uses TRBV7-9 and TRBJ2-1; TCRdb outputs TRBD2, but without DNA this stays unchecked. This CDR3 spans 17 amino acids. CDR1 and CDR2 (germline): SEHNR, FQNEAQ (reference sequence). The CDR3 sequence is CASSPETSGGVYNEQFF.

The chain has TRBV29-1 and TRBJ2-7; TCRdb gives TRBD1 as the D gene, but with no DNA this cannot be confirmed. The germline gives CDR1 SQVTM, CDR2 ANQGSEA. CDR3 length equals 12 residues. The CDR3 is CSAEGQSYEQYF.

The J gene is TRBJ1-2, the V gene TRBV15. This CDR3 comprises 13 residues. Per the germline V gene, CDR1 is LNHNV and CDR2 is YYDKDF (reference sequence). Here the CDR3 reads CATSARKNYGYTF.

The V gene is TRBV12-3 or TRBV12-4, the J gene TRBJ2-7; TCRdb proposes TRBD1, but this gene call is untestable without DNA. The CDR3 has 15 amino acids. The CDR3 spells CASAPQFSGSHEQYF.

The rearrangement joins TRBV4-3 to TRBJ1-2. The CDR3 totals 14 residues. Per germline, CDR1 LGHNA and CDR2 YSLEER. CDR3 region: CASSQDWSNYGYTF.

The chain carries TRBV29-1 and TRBJ2-7; the D call of TRBD1 rests on TCRdb alone, since no DNA is present to check it. The germline V gene has CDR1 SQVTM and CDR2 ANQGSEA. CDR3 length equals 14 residues. The CDR3 loop reads CSVDSPGGGYEQYF.